This T cell receptor beta chain was profiled in a study of chemoradiotherapy in HPV16-positive cancers. Study as a whole: Candidate HPV-specific clones and shared TCR motifs came from two HPV16-positive patients. Notes on the study in general: HPV-responsive T-cell expansion during chemoradiotherapy was linked to improved recurrence-free survival in HPV16-positive patients. Candidate HPV-specific clones and E7-related TCR motifs grew in tumor during treatment.

The assay was immunoSEQ multiplex PCR, and TCRdb's table has in-frame clones only and misses some. The table includes some 12,000 clones, 86% detected once. The ends were cut back, 2 bases at V and 4 bases at J, with 6 bases in the middle. The CDR3 loop spans 11 amino acids. Germline lookup yields CDR1 GTSNPN and CDR2 SVGIG (reference sequence). Details on this clone: Antigen unknown.

Material: blood, obtained from a patient who underwent chemoradiotherapy. This chain links TRBV30 with TRBJ2-7; D is unclear. The sequence came from a human donor with HPV-associated anogenital cancer. The CDR3 DNA reads as TGTGCCTGGAGTTTAAATTACGAGCAGTACTTC. Translation: CAWSLNYEQYF.